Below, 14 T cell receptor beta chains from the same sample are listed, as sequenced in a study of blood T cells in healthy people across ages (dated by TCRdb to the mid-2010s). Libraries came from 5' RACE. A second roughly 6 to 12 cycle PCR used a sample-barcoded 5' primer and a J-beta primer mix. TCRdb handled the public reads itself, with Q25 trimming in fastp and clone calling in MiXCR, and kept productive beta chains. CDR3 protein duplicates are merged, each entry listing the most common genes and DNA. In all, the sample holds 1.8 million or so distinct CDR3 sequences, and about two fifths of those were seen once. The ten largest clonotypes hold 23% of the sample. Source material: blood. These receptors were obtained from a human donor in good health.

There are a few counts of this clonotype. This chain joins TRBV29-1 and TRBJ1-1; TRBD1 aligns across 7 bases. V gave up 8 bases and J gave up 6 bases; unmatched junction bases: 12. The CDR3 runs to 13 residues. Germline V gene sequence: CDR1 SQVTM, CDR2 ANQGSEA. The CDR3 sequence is CSSSPTGSPEAFF. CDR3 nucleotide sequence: TGCAGCTCTTCTCCGACAGGGTCGCCTGAAGCTTTCTTT.

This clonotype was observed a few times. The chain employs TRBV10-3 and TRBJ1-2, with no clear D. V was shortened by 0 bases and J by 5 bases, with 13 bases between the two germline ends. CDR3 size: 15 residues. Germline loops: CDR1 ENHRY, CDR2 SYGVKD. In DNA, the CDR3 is TGTGCCATCAGTGAGTCAGCGGAGAGAGCATATGGCTACACCTTC. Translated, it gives CAISESAERAYGYTF.

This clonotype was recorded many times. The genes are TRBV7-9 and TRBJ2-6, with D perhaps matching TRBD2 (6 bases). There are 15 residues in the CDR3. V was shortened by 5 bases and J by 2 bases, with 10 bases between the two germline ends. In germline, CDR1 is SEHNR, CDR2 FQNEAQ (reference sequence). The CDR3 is CASSAGTPGANVLTF. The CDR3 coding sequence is TGTGCCAGCAGCGCCGGGACTCCTGGGGCCAACGTCCTGACTTTC.

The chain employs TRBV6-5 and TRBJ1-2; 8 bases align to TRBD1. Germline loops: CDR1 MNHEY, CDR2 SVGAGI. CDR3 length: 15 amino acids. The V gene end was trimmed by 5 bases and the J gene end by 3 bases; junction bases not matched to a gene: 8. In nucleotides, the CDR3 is TGTGCCAGCAGTGATACCGGGACAGGCCACTATGGCTACACCTTC. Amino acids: CASSDTGTGHYGYTF.

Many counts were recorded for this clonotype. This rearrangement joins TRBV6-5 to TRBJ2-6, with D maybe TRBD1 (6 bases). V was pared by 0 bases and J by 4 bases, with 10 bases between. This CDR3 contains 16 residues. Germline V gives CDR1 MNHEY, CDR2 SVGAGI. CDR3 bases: TGTGCCAGCAGTTACTCGGGGACAACAGGGGCCAACGTCCTGACTTTC. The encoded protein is CASSYSGTTGANVLTF.

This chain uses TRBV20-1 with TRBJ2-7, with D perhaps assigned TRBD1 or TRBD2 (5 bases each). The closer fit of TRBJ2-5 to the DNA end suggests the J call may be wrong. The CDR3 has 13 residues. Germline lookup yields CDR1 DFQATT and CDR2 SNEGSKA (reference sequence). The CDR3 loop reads CSVVGDLQETQYF. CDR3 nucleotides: TGCAGTGTTGTCGGGGACCTCCAAGAGACCCAGTACTTC.

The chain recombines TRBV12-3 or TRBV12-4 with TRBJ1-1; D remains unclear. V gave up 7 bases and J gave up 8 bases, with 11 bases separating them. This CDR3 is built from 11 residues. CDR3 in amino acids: CASTLLNEAFF. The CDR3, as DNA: TGTGCCAGCACCCTGTTAAACGAAGCTTTCTTT.

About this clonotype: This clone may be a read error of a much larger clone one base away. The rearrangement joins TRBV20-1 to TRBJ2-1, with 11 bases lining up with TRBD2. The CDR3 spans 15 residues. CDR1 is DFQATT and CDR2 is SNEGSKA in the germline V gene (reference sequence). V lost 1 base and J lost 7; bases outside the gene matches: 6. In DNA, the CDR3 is TGCAGTGCTAGAGTGACTAGCGGGGATGGTAATGAGCAGTTCTTC. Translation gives CSARVTSGDGNEQFF.

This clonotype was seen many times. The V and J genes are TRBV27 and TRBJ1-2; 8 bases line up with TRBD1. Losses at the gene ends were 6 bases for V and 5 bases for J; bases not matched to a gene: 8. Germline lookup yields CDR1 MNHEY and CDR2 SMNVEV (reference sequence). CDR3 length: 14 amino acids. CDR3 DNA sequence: TGTGCCAGCAGCCCCTCAGGGGGCGCTTATGGCTACACCTTC. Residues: CASSPSGGAYGYTF.

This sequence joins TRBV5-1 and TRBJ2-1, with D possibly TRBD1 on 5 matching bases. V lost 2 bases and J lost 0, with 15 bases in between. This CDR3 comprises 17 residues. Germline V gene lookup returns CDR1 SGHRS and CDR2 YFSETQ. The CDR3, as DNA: TGCGCCAGCAGCTTCTTACTAACAGGAAGCTCCTACAATGAGCAGTTCTTC. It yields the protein CASSFLLTGSSYNEQFF.

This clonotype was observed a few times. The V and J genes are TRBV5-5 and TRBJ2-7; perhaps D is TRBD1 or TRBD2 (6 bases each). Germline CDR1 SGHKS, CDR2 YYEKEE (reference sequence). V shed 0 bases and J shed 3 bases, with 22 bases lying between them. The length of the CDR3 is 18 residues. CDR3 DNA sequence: TGTGCCAGCAGCTTGGTTCTGTTCGGTCAAGGGGGGAACTACGAGCAGTACTTC. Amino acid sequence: CASSLVLFGQGGNYEQYF.

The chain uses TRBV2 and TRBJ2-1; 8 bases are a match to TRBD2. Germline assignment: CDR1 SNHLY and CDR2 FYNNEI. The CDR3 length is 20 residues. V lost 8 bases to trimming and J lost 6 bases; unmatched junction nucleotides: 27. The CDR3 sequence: CASGLRAGGGIYGDFNEQFF. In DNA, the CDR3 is TGTGCCAGCGGTCTTCGGGCGGGGGGAGGTATATACGGAGATTTCAATGAGCAGTTCTTC.

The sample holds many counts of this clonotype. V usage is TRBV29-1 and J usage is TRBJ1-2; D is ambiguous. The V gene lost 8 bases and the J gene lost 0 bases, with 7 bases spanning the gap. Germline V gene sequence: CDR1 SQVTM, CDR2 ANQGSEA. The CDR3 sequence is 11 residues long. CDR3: CSSYTNYGYTF. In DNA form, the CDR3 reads TGCAGCTCTTACACTAACTATGGCTACACCTTC.

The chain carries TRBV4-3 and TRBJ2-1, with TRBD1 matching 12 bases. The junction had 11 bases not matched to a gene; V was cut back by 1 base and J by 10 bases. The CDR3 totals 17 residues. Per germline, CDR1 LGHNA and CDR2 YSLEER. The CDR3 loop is CASSQVLPGQGAYEQFF. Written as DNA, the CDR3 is TGCGCCAGCAGCCAAGTACTACCGGGACAGGGGGCTTACGAGCAGTTCTTC.